A selection of T cell receptor beta chains follows, all from one sample in a study of shared T cell receptors in the human thymus. The protocol was immunoSEQ multiplex PCR, while the TCRdb copy is restricted to in-frame clones and leaves out a portion. The data contain hundreds of thousands of clones, roughly 90% of them singletons. The same data also went into a second study, on human thymus T cells.

Sequenced material: thymocytes. The source is a boy under two years old with a congenital heart defect. Both conserved end residues are trimmed from each CDR3.

j_call,v_call,cdr3_aa
TRBJ2-1,TRBV27,ASSLRPSGSLHNEQF
TRBJ1-1,TRBV27,ASSLRRGPNTEAF
TRBJ2-3,TRBV5-6,ASSPLGGLRTDTQY
TRBJ2-7,TRBV6-5,ASSPTTLREQY
TRBJ2-5,TRBV10-3,AISEEGGLETQY
TRBJ2-5,TRBV6-5,ASSYAQRGGGETQY
TRBJ2-3,TRBV11-1,ASSLNFGTGLTDTQY
TRBJ2-1,TRBV6-5,ASSWGRGHSYNEQF
TRBJ1-1,TRBV4-3,ASSQDRLTGYAF
TRBJ1-2,TRBV27,ASSLYYRGVDYGYT
TRBJ2-7,TRBV12-5,ASGPYYEQY
TRBJ2-3,TRBV5-4,ASSPGLAGFEADTQY
TRBJ2-7,TRBV7-2,ASSLVAGLYEQY
TRBJ1-4,TRBV15,ATRLPWQENEKLF
TRBJ2-1,TRBV11-2,ASSSRLGLDSYNEQF
TRBJ2-3,TRBV6-5,ASSSAEVADTQY
TRBJ1-1,TRBV2,ASSPVSSGVTEAF
TRBJ2-5,TRBV6-6,ASSYPDRGQETQY
TRBJ2-3,TRBV28,ASTVARELDQADTQY
TRBJ2-1,TRBV27,ASSPNRLAGLVNEQF
TRBJ2-7,TRBV5-6,ASSNGLAGIQY
TRBJ2-7,TRBV10-1,ARLPLVWSPYEQY